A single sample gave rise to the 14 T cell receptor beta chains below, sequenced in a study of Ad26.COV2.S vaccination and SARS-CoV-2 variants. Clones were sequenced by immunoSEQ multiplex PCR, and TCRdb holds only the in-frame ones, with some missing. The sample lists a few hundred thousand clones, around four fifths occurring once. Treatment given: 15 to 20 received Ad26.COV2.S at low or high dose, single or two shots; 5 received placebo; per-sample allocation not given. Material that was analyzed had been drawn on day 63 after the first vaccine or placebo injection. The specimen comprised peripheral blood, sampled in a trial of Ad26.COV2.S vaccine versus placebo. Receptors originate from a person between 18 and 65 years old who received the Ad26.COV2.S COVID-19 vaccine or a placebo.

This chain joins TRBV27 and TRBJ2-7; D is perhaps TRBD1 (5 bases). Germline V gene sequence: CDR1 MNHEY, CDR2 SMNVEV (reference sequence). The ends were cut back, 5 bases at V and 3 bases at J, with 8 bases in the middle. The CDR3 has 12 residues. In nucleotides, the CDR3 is TGTGCCAGCAGTCACCAGGGCTACGAGCAGTACTTC. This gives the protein CASSHQGYEQYF.

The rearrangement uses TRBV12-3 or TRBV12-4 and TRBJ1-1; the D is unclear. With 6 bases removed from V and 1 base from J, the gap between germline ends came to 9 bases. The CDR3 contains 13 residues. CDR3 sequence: CASRDQTNTEAFF. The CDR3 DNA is TGTGCCAGCAGGGACCAAACGAACACTGAAGCTTTCTTT.

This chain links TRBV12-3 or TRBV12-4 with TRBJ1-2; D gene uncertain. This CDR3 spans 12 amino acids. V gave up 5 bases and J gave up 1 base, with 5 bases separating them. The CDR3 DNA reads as TGTGCCAGCAGTCGGGGTAACTATGGCTACACCTTC. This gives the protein CASSRGNYGYTF.

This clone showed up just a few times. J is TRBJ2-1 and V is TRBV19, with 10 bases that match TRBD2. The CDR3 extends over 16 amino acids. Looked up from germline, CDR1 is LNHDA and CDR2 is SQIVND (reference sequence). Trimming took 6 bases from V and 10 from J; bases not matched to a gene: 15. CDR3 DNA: TGTGCCAGTAGCTCGCGGGGGAGCGGGGGGGCAAGAGAGCAGTTCTTC. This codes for CASSSRGSGGAREQFF.

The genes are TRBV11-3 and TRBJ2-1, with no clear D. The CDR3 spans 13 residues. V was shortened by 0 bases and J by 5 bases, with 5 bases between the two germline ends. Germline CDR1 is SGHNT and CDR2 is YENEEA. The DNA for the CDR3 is TGTGCCAGCAGCTTAGAGGCAAACAATGAGCAGTTCTTC. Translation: CASSLEANNEQFF. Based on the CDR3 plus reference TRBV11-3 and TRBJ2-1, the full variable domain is EAGVVQSPRYKIIEKKQPVAFWCNPISGHNTLYWYLQNLGQGPELLIRYENEEAVDDSQLPKDRFSAERLKGVDSTLKIQPAELGDSAVYLCASSLEANNEQFFGPGTRLTVL.

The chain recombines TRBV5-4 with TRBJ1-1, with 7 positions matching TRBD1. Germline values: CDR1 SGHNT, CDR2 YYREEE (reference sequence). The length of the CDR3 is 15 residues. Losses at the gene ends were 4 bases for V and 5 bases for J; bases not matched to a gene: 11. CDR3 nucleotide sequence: TGTGCCAGCAGCAAAACAGGGGCCGCCGGGACTGAAGCTTTCTTT. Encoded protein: CASSKTGAAGTEAFF. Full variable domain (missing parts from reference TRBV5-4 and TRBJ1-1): ETGVTQSPTHLIKTRGQQVTLRCSSQSGHNTVSWYQQALGQGPQFIFQYYREEENGRGNFPPRFSGLQFPNYSSELNVNALELDDSALYLCASSKTGAAGTEAFFGQGTRLTVV.

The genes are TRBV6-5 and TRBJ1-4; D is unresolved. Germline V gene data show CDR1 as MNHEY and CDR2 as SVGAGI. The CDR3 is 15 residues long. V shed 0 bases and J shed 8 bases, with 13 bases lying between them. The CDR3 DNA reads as TGTGCCAGCAGTTACTCGAGGGCCGGCGGGGAAAAACTGTTTTTT. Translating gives CASSYSRAGGEKLFF.

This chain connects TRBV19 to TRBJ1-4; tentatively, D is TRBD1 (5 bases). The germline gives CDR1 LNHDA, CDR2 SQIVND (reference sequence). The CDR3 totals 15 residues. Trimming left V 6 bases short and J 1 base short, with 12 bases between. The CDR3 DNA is TGTGCCAGTAGGGCACAGGCATTAACTAATGAAAAACTGTTTTTT. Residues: CASRAQALTNEKLFF.

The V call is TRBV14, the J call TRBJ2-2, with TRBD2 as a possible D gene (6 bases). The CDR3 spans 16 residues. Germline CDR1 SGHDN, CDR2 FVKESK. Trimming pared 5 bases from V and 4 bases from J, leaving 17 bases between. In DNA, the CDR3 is TGTGCCAGCAGCGAACGGGAGCGGGCGCTCACCGGGGAGCTGTTTTTT. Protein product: CASSERERALTGELFF.

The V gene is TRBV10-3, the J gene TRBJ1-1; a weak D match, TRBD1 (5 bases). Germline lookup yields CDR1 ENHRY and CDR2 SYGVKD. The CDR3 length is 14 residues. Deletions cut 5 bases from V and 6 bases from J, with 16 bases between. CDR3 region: CAISRPGIGAEAFF. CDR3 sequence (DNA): TGTGCCATCAGTCGGCCAGGGATCGGAGCTGAAGCTTTCTTT.

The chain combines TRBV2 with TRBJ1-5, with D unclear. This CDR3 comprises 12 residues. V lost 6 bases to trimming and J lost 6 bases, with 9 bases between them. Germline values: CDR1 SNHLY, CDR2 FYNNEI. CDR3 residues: CASRAPSQPQHF. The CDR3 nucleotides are TGTGCCAGCAGAGCGCCAAGTCAGCCCCAGCATTTT.

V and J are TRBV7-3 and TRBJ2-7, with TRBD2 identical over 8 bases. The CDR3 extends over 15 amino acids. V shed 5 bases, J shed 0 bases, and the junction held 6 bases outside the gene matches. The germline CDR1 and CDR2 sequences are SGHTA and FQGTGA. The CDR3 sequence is CASSRRAGGSYEQYF. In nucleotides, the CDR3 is TGTGCCAGCAGCCGACGGGCGGGGGGCTCCTACGAGCAGTACTTC.

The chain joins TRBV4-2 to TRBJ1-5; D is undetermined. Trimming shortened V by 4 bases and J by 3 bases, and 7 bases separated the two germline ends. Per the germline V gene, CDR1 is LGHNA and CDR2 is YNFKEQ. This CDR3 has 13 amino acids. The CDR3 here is CASSPRFNQPQHF. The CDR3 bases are TGTGCCAGCAGCCCCCGCTTCAATCAGCCCCAGCATTTT.

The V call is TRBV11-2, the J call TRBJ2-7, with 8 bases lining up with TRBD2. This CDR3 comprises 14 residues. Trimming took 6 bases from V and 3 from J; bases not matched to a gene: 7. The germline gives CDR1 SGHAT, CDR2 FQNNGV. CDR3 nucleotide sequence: TGTGCCAGCAGACCCTTCGGGGGGGGCTACGAGCAGTACTTC. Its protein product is CASRPFGGGYEQYF.